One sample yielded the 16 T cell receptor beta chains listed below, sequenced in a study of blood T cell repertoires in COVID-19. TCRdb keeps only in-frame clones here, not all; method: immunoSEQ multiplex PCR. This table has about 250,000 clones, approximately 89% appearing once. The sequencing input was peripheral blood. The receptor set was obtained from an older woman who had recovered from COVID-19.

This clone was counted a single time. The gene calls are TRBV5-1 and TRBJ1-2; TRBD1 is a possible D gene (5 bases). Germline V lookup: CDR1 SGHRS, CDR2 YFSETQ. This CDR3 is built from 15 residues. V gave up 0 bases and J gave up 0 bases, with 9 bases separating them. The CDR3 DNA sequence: TGCGCCAGCAGCTTGGCACAGGCTGCTAACTATGGCTACACCTTC. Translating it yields CASSLAQAANYGYTF.

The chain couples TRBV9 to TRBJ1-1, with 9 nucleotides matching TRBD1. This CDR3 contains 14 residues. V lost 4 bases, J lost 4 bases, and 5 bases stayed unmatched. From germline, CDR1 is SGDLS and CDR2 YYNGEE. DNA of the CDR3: TGTGCCAGCAGCAAAGTGACAGGGGGCACTGAAGCTTTCTTT. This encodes CASSKVTGGTEAFF.

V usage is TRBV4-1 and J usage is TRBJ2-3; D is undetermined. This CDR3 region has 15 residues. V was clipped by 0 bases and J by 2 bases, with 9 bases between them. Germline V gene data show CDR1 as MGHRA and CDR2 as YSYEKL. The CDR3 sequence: CASSQDQRSTDTQYF. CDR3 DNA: TGCGCCAGCAGCCAAGATCAGCGATCCACAGATACGCAGTATTTT.

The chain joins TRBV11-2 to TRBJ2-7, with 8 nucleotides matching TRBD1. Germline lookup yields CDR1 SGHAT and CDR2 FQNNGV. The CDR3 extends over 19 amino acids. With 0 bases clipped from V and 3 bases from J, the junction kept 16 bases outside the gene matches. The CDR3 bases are TGTGCCAGCAGCTTAGATACCCACTACCGGACAGGGAGGTTCTACGAGCAGTACTTC. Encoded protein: CASSLDTHYRTGRFYEQYF.

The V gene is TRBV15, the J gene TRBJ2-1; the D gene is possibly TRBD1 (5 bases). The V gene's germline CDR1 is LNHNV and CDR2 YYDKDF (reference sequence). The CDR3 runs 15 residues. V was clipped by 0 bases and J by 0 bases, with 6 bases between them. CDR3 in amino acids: CATSRDRGSYNEQFF. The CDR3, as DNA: TGTGCCACCAGCAGAGATAGGGGCTCCTACAATGAGCAGTTCTTC.

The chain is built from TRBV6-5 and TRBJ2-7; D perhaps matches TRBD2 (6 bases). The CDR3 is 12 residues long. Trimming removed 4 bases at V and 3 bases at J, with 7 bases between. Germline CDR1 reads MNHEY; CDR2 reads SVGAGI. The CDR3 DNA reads TGTGCCAGCAGTTCGGGGGTCTACGAGCAGTACTTC. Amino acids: CASSSGVYEQYF.

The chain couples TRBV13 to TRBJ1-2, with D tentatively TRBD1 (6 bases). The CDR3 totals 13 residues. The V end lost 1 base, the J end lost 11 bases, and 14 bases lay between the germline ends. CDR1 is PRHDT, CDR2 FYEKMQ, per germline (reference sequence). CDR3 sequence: CASSLEETGLYTF. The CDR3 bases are TGTGCCAGCAGCTTAGAGGAAACAGGGTTGTACACCTTC.

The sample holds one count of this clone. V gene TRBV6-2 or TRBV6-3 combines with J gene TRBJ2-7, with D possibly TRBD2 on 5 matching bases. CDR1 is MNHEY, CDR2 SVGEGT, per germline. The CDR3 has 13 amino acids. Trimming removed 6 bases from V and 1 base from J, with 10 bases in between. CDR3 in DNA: TGTGCCAGCAGCCTCCGGGGTTCCTACGAGCAGTACTTC. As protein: CASSLRGSYEQYF.

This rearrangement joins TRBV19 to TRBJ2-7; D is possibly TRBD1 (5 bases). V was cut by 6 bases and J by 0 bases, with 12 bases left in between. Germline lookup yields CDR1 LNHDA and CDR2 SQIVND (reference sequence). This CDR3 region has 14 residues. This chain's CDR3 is CASSSTGLSYEQYF. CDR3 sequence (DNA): TGTGCCAGTAGCAGTACAGGCCTCTCCTACGAGCAGTACTTC.

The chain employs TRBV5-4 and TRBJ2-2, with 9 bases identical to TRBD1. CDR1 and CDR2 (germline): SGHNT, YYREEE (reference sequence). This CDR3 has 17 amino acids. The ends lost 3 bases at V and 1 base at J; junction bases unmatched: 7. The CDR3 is CASSSVPGQGNTGELFF. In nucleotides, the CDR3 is TGTGCCAGCAGCTCGGTTCCGGGACAGGGGAACACCGGGGAGCTGTTTTTT.

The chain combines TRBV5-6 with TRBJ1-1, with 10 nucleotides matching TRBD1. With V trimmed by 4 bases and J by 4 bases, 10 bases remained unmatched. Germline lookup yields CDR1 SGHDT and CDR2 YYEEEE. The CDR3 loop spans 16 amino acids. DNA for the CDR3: TGTGCCAGCAGCCCTGACAGGGGGCTGCGGAGCACTGAAGCTTTCTTT. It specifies CASSPDRGLRSTEAFF.

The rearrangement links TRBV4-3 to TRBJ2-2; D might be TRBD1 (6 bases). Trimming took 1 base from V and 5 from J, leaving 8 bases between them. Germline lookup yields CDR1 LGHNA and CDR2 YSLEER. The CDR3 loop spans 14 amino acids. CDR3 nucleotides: TGCGCCAGCAGCCAAGGTCAGGGGACCGGGGAGCTGTTTTTT. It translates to CASSQGQGTGELFF.

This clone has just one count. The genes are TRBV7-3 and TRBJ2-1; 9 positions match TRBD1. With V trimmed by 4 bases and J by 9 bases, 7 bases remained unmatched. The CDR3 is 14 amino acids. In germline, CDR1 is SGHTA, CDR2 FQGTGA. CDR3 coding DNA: TGTGCCAGCAGCTCACAGGGGGCTACAAGTGAGCAGTTCTTC. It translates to CASSSQGATSEQFF.

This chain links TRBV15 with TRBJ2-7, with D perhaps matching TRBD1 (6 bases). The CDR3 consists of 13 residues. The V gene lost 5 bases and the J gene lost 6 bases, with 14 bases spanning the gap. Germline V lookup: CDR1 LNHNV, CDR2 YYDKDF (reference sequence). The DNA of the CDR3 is TGTGCCACCAGCGGTCACAGGGCCCGCGAGCAGTACTTC. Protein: CATSGHRAREQYF.

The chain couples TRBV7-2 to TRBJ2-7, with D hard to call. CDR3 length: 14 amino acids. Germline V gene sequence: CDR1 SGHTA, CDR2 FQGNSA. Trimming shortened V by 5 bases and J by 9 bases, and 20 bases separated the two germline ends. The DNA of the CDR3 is TGTGCCAGCAGCCCCGAGCTTTCGATTGTCCGGCAGTACTTC. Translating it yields CASSPELSIVRQYF.

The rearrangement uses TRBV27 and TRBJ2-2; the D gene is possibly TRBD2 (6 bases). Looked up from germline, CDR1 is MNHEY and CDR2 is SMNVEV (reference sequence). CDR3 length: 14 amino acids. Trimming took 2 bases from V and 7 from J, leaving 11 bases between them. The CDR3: CASSLVRGYGELFF. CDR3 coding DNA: TGTGCCAGCAGTTTAGTGCGGGGTTACGGGGAGCTGTTTTTT.